One T cell receptor (beta chain) is described in this entry. Its target is not known. The sample comes from a study of Ad26.COV2.S vaccination and SARS-CoV-2 variants. General observations from the study: Measurement of non-spike TCR breadth gave similar results in vaccine and placebo recipients.

Only in-frame clones appear in the TCRdb table, and some are missing; sequencing was by immunoSEQ multiplex PCR. This table holds 400,000 to 450,000 clones, approximately 92% found once. Treatment specified: 15 to 20 received Ad26.COV2.S at low or high dose, single or two shots; 5 received placebo; per-sample allocation not given. Collection of samples fell on day 63 after the first vaccine or placebo injection. Expression of Wuhan-strain SARS-CoV-2 spike came from the Ad26 vector that formed the vaccine. CDR3 size: 15 residues. V gave up 2 bases and J gave up 3 bases; unmatched junction bases: 7. Germline-derived CDR1 and CDR2 are LGHDT and YNNKEL (reference sequence).

The receptor was isolated from a person aged 18-60 years who received the Ad26.COV2.S COVID-19 vaccine or a placebo. Sequencing was performed on peripheral blood, taken in a trial of Ad26.COV2.S vaccine versus placebo. The gene calls are TRBV3-1 (or the pseudogene TRBV3-2) and TRBJ2-7, with 7 bases fitting TRBD2. The CDR3 spells CASSQSPLAGYEQYF. CDR3 bases: TGTGCCAGCAGCCAATCCCCTTTAGCGGGCTACGAGCAGTACTTC.